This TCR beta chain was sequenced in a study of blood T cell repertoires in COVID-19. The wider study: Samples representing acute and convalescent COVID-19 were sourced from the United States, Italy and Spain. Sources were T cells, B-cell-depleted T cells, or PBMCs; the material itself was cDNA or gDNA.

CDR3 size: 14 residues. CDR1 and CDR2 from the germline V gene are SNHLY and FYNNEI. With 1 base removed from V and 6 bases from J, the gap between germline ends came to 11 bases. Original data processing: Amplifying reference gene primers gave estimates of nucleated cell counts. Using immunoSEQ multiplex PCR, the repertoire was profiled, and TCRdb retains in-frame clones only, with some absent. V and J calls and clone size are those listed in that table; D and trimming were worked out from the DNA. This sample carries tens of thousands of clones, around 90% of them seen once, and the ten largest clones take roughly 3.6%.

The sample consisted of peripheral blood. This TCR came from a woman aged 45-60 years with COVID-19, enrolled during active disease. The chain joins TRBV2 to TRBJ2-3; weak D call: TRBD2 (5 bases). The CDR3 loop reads CASSEVGRADTQYF. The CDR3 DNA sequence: TGTGCCAGCAGTGAAGTTGGGCGGGCGGATACGCAGTATTTT.